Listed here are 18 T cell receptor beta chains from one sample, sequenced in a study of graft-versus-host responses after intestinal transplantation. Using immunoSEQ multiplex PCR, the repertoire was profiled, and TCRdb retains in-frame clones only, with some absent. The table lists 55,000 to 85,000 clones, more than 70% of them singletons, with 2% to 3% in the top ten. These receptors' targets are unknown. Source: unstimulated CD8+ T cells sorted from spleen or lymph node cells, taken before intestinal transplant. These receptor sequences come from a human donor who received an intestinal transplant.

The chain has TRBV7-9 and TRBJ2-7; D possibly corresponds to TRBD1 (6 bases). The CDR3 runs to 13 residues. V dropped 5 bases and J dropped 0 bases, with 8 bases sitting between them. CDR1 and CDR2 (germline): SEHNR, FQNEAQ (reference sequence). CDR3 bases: TGTGCCAGCAGCCCGGACAGCTCCTACGAGCAGTACTTC. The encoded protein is CASSPDSSYEQYF.

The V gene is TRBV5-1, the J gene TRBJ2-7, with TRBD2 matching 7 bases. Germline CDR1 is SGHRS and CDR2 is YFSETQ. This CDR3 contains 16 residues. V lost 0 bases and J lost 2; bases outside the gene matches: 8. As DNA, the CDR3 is TGCGCCAGCAGCTTGGGAGGTGGGGGGGAGACCTACGAGCAGTACTTC. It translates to CASSLGGGGETYEQYF. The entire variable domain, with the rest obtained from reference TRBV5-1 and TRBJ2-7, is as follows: KAGVTQTPRYLIKTRGQQVTLSCSPISGHRSVSWYQQTPGQGLQFLFEYFSETQRNKGNFPGRFSGRQFSNSRSEMNVSTLELGDSALYLCASSLGGGGETYEQYFGPGTRLTVT.

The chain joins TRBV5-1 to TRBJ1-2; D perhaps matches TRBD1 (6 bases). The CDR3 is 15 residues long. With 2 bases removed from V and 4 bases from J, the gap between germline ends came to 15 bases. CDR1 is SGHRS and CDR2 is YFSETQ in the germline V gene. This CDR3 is CASSLFQGYAYGYTF. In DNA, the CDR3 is TGCGCCAGCAGCTTATTCCAGGGGTACGCCTATGGCTACACCTTC.

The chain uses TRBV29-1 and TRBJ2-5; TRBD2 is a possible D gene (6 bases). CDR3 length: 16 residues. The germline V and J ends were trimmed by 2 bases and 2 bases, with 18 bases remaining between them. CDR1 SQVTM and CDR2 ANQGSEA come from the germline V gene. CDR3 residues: CSVEFPSDNSQETQYF. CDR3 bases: TGCAGCGTTGAATTCCCTAGCGACAACTCACAAGAGACCCAGTACTTC.

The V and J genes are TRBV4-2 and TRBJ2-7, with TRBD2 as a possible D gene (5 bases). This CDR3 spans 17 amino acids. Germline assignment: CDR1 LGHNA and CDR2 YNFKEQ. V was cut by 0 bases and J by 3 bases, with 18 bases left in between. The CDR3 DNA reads TGTGCCAGCAGCCAAGATGTATTTTCGGTGGCGGGCTACGAGCAGTACTTC. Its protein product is CASSQDVFSVAGYEQYF.

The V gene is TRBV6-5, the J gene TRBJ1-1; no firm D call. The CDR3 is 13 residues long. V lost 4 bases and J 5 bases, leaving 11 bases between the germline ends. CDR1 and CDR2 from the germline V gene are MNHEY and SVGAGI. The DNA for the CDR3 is TGTGCCAGCAGTTGGGCAGGAAAGACTGAAGCTTTCTTT. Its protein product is CASSWAGKTEAFF.

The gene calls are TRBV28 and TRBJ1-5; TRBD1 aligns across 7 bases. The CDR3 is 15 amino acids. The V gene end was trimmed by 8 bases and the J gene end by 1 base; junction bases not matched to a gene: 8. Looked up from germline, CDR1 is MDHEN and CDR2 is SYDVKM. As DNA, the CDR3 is TGTGCCAGCTATAAGGACAGGATAAGCAATCAGCCCCAGCATTTT. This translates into CASYKDRISNQPQHF.

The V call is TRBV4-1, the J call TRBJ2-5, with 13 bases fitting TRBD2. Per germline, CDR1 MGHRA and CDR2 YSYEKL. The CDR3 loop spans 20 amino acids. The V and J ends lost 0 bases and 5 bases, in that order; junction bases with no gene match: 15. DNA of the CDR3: TGCGCCAGCAGCCAAGATCGGGTAACTAGCGGGGGGGCTGGTGAGGAGACCCAGTACTTC. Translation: CASSQDRVTSGGAGEETQYF.

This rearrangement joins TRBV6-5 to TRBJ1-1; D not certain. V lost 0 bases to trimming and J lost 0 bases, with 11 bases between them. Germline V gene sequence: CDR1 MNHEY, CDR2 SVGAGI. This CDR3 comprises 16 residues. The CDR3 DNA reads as TGTGCCAGCAGTTACTCGAGGTTCCGCGTGAACACTGAAGCTTTCTTT. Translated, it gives CASSYSRFRVNTEAFF.

DNA of the CDR3: TGTGCCAGCAGTGGACTAGCGGGATCGTCCTACAATGAGCAGTTCTTC. It encodes CASSGLAGSSYNEQFF. The chain uses TRBV2 and TRBJ2-1; 11 nucleotides align to TRBD2. The V and J ends lost 4 bases and 1 base, in that order; junction bases with no gene match: 3. The CDR3 length is 16 residues. In germline, CDR1 is SNHLY, CDR2 FYNNEI.

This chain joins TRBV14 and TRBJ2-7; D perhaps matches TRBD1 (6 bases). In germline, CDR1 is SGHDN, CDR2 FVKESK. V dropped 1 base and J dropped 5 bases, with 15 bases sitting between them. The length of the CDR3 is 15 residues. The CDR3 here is CASSQVRTEHDEQYF. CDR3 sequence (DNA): TGTGCCAGCAGCCAAGTACGGACAGAACACGACGAGCAGTACTTC. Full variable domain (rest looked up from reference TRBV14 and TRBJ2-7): EAGVTQFPSHSVIEKGQTVTLRCDPISGHDNLYWYRRVMGKEIKFLLHFVKESKQDESGMPNNRFLAERTGGTYSTLKVQPAELEDSGVYFCASSQVRTEHDEQYFGPGTRLTVT.

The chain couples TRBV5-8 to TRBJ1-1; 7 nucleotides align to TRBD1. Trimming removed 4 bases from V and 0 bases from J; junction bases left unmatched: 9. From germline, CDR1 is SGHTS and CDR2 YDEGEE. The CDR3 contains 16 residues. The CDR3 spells CASSERQGRMNTEAFF. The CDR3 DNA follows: TGTGCCAGCAGCGAGCGACAGGGTCGGATGAACACTGAAGCTTTCTTT. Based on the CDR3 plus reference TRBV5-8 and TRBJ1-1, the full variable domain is EAGVTQSPTHLIKTRGQQATLRCSPISGHTSVYWYQQALGLGLQFLLWYDEGEERNRGNFPPRFSGRQFPNYSSELNVNALELEDSALYLCASSERQGRMNTEAFFGQGTRLTVV.

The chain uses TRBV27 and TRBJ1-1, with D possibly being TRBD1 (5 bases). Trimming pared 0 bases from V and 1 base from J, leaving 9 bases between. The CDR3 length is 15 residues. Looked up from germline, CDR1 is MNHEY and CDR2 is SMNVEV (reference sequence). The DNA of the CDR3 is TGTGCCAGCAGTTTATCAGCGACAGCGAACACTGAAGCTTTCTTT. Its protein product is CASSLSATANTEAFF.

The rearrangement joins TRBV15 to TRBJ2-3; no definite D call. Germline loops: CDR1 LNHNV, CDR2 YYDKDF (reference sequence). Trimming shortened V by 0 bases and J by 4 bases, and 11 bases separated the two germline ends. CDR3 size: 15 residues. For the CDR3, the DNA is TGTGCCACCAGCAGAGATTCGGAAGACTCAGATACGCAGTATTTT. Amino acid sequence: CATSRDSEDSDTQYF.

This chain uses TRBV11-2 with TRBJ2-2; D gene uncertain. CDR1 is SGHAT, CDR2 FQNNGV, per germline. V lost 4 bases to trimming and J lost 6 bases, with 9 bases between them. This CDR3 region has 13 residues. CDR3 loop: CASSSVRSGELFF. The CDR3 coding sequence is TGTGCCAGCAGCTCAGTGAGGTCCGGGGAGCTGTTTTTT.

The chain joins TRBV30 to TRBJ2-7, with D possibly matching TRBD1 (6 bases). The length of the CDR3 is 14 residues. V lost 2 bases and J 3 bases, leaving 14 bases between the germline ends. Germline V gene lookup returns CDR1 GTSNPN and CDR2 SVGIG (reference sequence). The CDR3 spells CAWSPNRELYEQYF. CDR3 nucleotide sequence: TGTGCCTGGAGTCCTAACAGGGAGCTCTACGAGCAGTACTTC.

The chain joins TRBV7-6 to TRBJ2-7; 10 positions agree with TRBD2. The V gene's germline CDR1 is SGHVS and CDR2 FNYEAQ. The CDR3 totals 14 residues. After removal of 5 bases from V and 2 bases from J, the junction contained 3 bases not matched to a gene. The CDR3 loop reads CASSQLAGTYEQYF. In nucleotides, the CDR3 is TGTGCCAGCAGCCAACTAGCGGGGACCTACGAGCAGTACTTC.

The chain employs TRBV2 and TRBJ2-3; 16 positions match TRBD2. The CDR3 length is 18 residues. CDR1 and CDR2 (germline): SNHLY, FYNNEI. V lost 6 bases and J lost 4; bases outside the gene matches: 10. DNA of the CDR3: TGTGCCAGCAGAGACCCCGGGACTAGCGGGGGGGCCGCAGATACGCAGTATTTT. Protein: CASRDPGTSGGAADTQYF.